This T cell receptor (beta chain) was identified in a study of shared clonotypes between healthy human individuals. Losses at the gene ends were 3 bases for V and 3 bases for J; bases not matched to a gene: 1. Germline assignment: CDR1 MDHEN and CDR2 SYDVKM. There are 13 residues in the CDR3. Clones were sequenced by immunoSEQ multiplex PCR, and TCRdb holds only the in-frame ones, with some missing. The profile covers 950,000 to 1,100,000 clones, with around 78% appearing a single time and more than 0.55% taken by the ten largest. This clone was counted once. The sample contains more than one DNA sequence encoding this CDR3.

This receptor was obtained from a man younger than 30 in good health. Some clones in this sample may be carry-over from other donors' samples. The V and J genes are TRBV28 and TRBJ1-2; 7 nucleotides align to TRBD1. The sequenced sample consisted of memory CD4+ T cells from PBMCs. Subset: CD45RA-negative fraction. The CDR3 spells CASSLGTDYGYTF. Here the CDR3 DNA reads TGTGCCAGCAGTTTGGGGACAGACTATGGCTACACCTTC.